This TCR beta chain was retrieved from a study of blood T cell repertoires in COVID-19. Study background: T cells, B-cell-depleted T cells, or PBMCs provided the cDNA or gDNA that served as material.

Participants' own reports of clinical history determined their cohort assignment. Per the original data handling: Reference gene primers were amplified, and this amplification served to estimate nucleated cell counts. The table came from immunoSEQ multiplex PCR; TCRdb's copy has only in-frame clones and leaves some out. V, J and clone size are those of that table, while D and trimming were read from the DNA. Counted here are around 280,000 clones, around nine tenths occurring once; the ten biggest clones make up approximately 6%. The germline gives CDR1 MNHEY, CDR2 SMNVEV (reference sequence). The CDR3 runs 15 residues. Losses at the gene ends were 3 bases for V and 0 bases for J; bases not matched to a gene: 2.

The chain carries TRBV27 and TRBJ2-1, with 7 bases that match TRBD2. Sequencing was performed on PBMCs or T cells enriched from blood (not recorded which). This TCR derives from a woman aged 40 to 50 who had recovered from COVID-19. The CDR3 sequence: CASSFGGSSYNEQFF. CDR3 DNA sequence: TGTGCCAGCAGTTTCGGGGGGAGCTCCTACAATGAGCAGTTCTTC.